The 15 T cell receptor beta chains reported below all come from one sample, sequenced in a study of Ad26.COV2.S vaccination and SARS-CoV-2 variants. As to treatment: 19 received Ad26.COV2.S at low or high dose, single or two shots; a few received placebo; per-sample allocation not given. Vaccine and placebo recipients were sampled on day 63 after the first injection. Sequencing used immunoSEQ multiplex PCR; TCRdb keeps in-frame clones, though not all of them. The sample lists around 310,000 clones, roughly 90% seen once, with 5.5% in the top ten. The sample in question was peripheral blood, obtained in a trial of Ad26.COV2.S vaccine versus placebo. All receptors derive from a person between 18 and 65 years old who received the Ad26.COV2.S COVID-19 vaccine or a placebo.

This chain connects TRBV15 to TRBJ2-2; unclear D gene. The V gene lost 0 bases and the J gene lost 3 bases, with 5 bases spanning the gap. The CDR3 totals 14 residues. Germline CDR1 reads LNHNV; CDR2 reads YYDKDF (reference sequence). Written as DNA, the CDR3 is TGTGCCACCAGCAGAGATCGGGACACCGGGGAGCTGTTTTTT. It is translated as CATSRDRDTGELFF.

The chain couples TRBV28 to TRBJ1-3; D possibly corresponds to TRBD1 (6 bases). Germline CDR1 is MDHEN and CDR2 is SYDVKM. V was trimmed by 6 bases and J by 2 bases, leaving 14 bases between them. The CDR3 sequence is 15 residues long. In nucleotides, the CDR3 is TGTGCCAGCAGCTACAGGGTAGGACCTGGAAACACCATATATTTT. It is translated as CASSYRVGPGNTIYF.

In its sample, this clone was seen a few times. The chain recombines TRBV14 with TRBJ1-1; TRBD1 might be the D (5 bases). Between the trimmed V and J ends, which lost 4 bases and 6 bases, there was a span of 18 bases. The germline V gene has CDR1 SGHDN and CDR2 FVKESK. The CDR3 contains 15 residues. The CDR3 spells CASSLQSGARAEAFF. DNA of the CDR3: TGTGCCAGCAGCCTACAATCCGGGGCGAGGGCTGAAGCTTTCTTT.

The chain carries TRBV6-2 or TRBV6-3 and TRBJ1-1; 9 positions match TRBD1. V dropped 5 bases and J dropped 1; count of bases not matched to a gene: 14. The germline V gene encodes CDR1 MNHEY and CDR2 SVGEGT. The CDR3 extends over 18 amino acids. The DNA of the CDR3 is TGTGCCAGCAGTACCCGGGACAGGGTGAGGAAAACGAACACTGAAGCTTTCTTT. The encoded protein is CASSTRDRVRKTNTEAFF.

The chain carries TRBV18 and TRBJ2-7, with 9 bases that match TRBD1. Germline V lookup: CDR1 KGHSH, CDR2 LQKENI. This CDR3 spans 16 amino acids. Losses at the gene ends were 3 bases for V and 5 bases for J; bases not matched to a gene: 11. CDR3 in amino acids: CASSPFFAGQGNEQYF. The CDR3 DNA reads TGTGCCAGCTCACCTTTCTTCGCGGGACAGGGTAACGAGCAGTACTTC.

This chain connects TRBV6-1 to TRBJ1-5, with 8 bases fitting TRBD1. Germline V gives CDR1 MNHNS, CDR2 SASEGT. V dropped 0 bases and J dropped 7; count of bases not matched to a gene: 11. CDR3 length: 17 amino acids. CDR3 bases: TGTGCCAGCAGTGAAGCCGGTCTCGACAGGGGCTGGCAGCCCCAGCATTTT. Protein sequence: CASSEAGLDRGWQPQHF.

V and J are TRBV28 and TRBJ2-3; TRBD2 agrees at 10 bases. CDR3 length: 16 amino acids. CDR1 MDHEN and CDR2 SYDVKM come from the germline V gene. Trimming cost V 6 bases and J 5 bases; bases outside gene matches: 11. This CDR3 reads CASSPLAGASRDTQYF. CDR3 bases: TGTGCCAGCAGCCCCCTAGCGGGAGCGTCCCGAGATACGCAGTATTTT.

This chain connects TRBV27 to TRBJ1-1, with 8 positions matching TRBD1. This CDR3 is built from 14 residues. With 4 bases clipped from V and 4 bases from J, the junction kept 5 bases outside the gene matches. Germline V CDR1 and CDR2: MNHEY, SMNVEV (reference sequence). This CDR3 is CASSWQDRVTEAFF. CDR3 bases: TGTGCCAGCAGTTGGCAGGACAGGGTCACTGAAGCTTTCTTT.

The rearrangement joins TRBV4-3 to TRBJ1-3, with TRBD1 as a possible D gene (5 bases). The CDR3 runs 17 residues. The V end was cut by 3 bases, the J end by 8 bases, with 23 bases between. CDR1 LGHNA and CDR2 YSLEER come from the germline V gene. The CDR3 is CASSHAASGRMIHTIYF. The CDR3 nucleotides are TGCGCCAGCAGCCACGCTGCTTCAGGGAGGATGATACACACCATATATTTT.

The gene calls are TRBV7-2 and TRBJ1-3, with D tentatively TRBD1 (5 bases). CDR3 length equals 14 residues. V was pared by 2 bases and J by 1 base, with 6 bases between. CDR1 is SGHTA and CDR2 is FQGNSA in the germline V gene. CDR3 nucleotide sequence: TGTGCCAGCAGCTTATGGGGGTCTGGAAACACCATATATTTT. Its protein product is CASSLWGSGNTIYF.

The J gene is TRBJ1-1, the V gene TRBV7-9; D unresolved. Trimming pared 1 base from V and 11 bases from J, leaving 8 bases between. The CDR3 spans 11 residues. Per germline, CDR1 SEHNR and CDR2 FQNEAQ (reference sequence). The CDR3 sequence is CASSLGAKAFF. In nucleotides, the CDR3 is TGTGCCAGCAGCTTAGGGGCGAAGGCTTTCTTT.

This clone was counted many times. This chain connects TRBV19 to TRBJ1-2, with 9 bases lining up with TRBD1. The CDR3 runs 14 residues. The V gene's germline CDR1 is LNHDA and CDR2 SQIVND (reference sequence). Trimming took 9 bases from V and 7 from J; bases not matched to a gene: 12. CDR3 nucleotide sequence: TGTGCCAGCGTACCCACAGGGGGCCGGTTTGGCTACACCTTC. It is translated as CASVPTGGRFGYTF.

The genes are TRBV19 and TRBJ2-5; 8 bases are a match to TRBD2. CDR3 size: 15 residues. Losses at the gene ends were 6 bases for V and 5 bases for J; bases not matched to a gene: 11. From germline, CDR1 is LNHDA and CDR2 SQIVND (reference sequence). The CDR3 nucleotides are TGTGCCAGTAGGGGTAGCGGGATATCCCACGAGACCCAGTACTTC. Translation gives CASRGSGISHETQYF.

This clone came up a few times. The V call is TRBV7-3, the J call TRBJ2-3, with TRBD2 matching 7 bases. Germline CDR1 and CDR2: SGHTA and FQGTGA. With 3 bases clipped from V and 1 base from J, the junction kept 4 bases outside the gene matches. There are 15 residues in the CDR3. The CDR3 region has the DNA TGTGCCAGCAGCTTGCAGGGAGGGGGCACAGATACGCAGTATTTT. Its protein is CASSLQGGGTDTQYF. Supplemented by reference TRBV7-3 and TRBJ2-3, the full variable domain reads GAGVSQTPSNKVTEKGKYVELRCDPISGHTALYWYRQSLGQGPEFLIYFQGTGAADDSGLPNDRFFAVRPEGSVSTLKIQRTERGDSAVYLCASSLQGGGTDTQYFGPGTRLTVL.

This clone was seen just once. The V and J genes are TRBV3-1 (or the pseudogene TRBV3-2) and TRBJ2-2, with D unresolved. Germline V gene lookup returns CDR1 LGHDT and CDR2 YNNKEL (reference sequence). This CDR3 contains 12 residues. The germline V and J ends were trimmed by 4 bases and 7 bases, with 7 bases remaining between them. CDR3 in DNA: TGTGCCAGCAGCCGCTGGGGCGGGGAGCTGTTTTTT. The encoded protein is CASSRWGGELFF.